The 25 T cell receptor beta chains below all came from one sample that was sequenced in a study of regulatory T cells in long-lasting Graves disease. Both iRepertoire HTBI primers and Arm-PCR of CDR3 regions were used to build the TCR beta libraries. TCRdb re-called the multiplex PCR reads with MiXCR, one entry per CDR3 protein. The repertoire holds 250,000 to 300,000 distinct CDR3 sequences, with about 18% as singletons. Specified time point: newly diagnosed GD, antithyroid drugs for less than 3 months. Researchers made the TCR library from RNA that was extracted from PBMCs. The same specimen was also included in a second study, on T cells in Graves' hyperthyroidism and ophthalmopathy.

The sample was peripheral blood mononuclear cells (PBMCs), taken at new diagnosis, from a patient treated with antithyroid drugs. Every receptor here comes from a woman aged 30 to 39 with Graves disease.

This clonotype appeared many times. The chain employs TRBV12-3 or TRBV12-4 and TRBJ2-1; D is uncertain. V was trimmed by 6 bases and J by 8 bases, leaving 11 bases between them. The CDR3 loop spans 12 amino acids. CDR3 sequence reads: CASRQNLDEQFF. The CDR3 DNA reads TGTGCCAGCAGGCAGAATCTCGATGAGCAGTTCTTC.

This clonotype was counted ten times or more. This chain links TRBV4-1 with TRBJ2-3, with TRBD2 identical over 14 bases. Germline lookup yields CDR1 MGHRA and CDR2 YSYEKL. The J segment lost 1 base and the V segment lost 3 bases, leaving 12 bases of the junction unmatched. CDR3 size: 20 residues. CDR3 DNA sequence: TGCGCCAGCAGCCACATTTCCGTAGTGACTAGCGGGGGGGGCACAGATACGCAGTATTTT. Its protein product is CASSHISVVTSGGGTDTQYF.

The sample holds many counts of this clonotype. The V gene is TRBV20-1, the J gene TRBJ2-5, with D perhaps matching TRBD1 or TRBD2 (6 bases each). Germline CDR1 and CDR2: DFQATT and SNEGSKA (reference sequence). This CDR3 has 15 residues. V lost 8 bases and J lost 1, with 20 bases in between. The CDR3 DNA reads TGCAGTTCACCGGTCACGGGGGCCGCCCAAGAGACCCAGTACTTC. Encoded protein: CSSPVTGAAQETQYF.

In its sample, this clonotype was seen a few times. The CDR3 protein is CATSRATYTGHGNTIYF. The CDR3 bases are TGTGCCACCAGCAGAGCTACCTATACAGGGCACGGAAACACCATATATTTT. The chain carries TRBV15 and TRBJ1-3; tentatively, D is TRBD1 (6 bases). The CDR3 runs 17 residues. V lost 1 base and J 4 bases, leaving 17 bases between the germline ends. Germline assignment: CDR1 LNHNV and CDR2 YYDKDF (reference sequence).

About this clonotype: It differs at one base from a far larger clone, so likely a read error. V is TRBV7-2 and J is TRBJ1-1, with no clear D. CDR1 is SGHTA, CDR2 FQGNSA, per germline. The CDR3 runs 13 residues. The V end lost 2 bases, the J end lost 6 bases, and 10 bases lay between the germline ends. Here the CDR3 DNA reads TGTGCCAGCAGCTTAATCCCTCAAGCTGAAGCTTTCTTT. This gives the protein CASSLIPQAEAFF.

The table lists this clonotype with a few counts. At one end, the junction sequence differs from germline, possibly due to a read error. The chain joins TRBV7-9 to TRBJ2-5; tentative D call: TRBD1 (6 bases). Germline loops: CDR1 SEHNR, CDR2 FQNEAQ (reference sequence). The CDR3 runs to 17 residues. This CDR3 reads CASSLALGTPYQETQYF. CDR3 DNA sequence: TGTGCCAGCAGCCTAGCCCTAGGGACACCATACCAAGAGACCCAGTACTTC.

The gene calls are TRBV10-3 and TRBJ2-7, with D unresolved. This CDR3 region has 11 residues. Trimming shortened V by 8 bases and J by 7 bases, and 12 bases separated the two germline ends. From germline, CDR1 is ENHRY and CDR2 SYGVKD. The CDR3 reads CAIGEDNEQYF. CDR3 bases: TGTGCCATCGGCGAAGACAATGAGCAGTACTTC.

There are many counts of this clonotype. V is TRBV11-2 and J is TRBJ2-1; D gene uncertain. The germline gives CDR1 SGHAT, CDR2 FQNNGV. The CDR3 is made up of 14 amino acids. Trimming left V 2 bases short and J 3 bases short, with 8 bases between. CDR3 sequence (DNA): TGTGCCAGCAGCTTACTGCAGGTCTACAATGAGCAGTTCTTC. This encodes CASSLLQVYNEQFF.

About this clonotype: A read error is possible here, since a much larger clone lies one base away. The chain has TRBV6-1 and TRBJ1-2, with 7 bases matching TRBD1. Per germline, CDR1 MNHNS and CDR2 SASEGT. CDR3 length: 15 amino acids. With 5 bases clipped from V and 4 bases from J, the junction kept 10 bases outside the gene matches. The chain's CDR3 is CASSKQTGKIYGYTF. The CDR3 DNA follows: TGTGCCAGCAGTAAGCAGACAGGGAAGATCTATGGCTACACCTTC.

The sample holds many counts of this clonotype. The J gene is TRBJ1-1, the V gene TRBV2; weak D call: TRBD1 (5 bases). CDR1 and CDR2 from the germline V gene are SNHLY and FYNNEI. This CDR3 comprises 11 residues. Trimming removed 10 bases at V and 4 bases at J, with 10 bases between. CDR3 sequence: CATAGFTEAFF. As DNA, the CDR3 is TGTGCCACCGCAGGGTTCACTGAAGCTTTCTTT.

The table lists this clonotype with many counts. The rearrangement uses TRBV12-3 or TRBV12-4 and TRBJ1-2; D is possibly TRBD1 (5 bases). This CDR3 is built from 14 residues. The V end was cut by 6 bases, the J end by 8 bases, with 19 bases between. CDR3 bases: TGTGCCAGCAGCAAACTCATGCAGGGTAGCGGCTACACCTTC. Translating gives CASSKLMQGSGYTF.

The V and J genes are TRBV5-6 and TRBJ1-6, with 8 bases fitting TRBD1. The CDR3 runs 14 residues. Germline loops: CDR1 SGHDT, CDR2 YYEEEE. The V segment lost 3 bases and the J segment 7 bases; nucleotides outside the gene matches: 3. The CDR3 region is CASSYRDRNSPLHF. For the CDR3, the DNA is TGTGCCAGCAGCTACCGGGACAGGAATTCACCCCTCCACTTT.

The V gene is TRBV5-4, the J gene TRBJ1-6; 11 bases align to TRBD1. Trimming took 2 bases from V and 9 from J; bases not matched to a gene: 4. CDR3 length: 15 amino acids. Germline CDR1 and CDR2: SGHNT and YYREEE (reference sequence). The CDR3 loop is CASSLGTGGTSPLHF. The CDR3 coding sequence is TGTGCCAGCAGCTTAGGGACAGGGGGTACTTCACCCCTCCACTTT.

Regarding this clonotype: A read error may be the cause here, since a much bigger clone is one base away. The chain has TRBV6-1 and TRBJ2-5; 10 nucleotides align to TRBD2. In germline, CDR1 is MNHNS, CDR2 SASEGT. The CDR3 consists of 16 residues. CDR3 DNA: TGTGCCGGCAGTCGGGGAGCGGGGGGGCCCTTGGAGACCCAGTACTTC. It is translated as CAGSRGAGGPLETQYF.

This clonotype was counted ten times or more. J is TRBJ2-1 and V is TRBV5-1; the D call may be TRBD1 or TRBD2 (6 bases each). CDR1 SGHRS and CDR2 YFSETQ come from the germline V gene. V dropped 4 bases and J dropped 10 bases, with 21 bases sitting between them. The CDR3 extends over 15 amino acids. The DNA of the CDR3 is TGCGCCAGCAGCAAACTAGGGGGGAATGCGGGCGAGCAGTTCTTC. It specifies CASSKLGGNAGEQFF. The whole variable domain, remainder taken from reference TRBV5-1 and TRBJ2-1, is KAGVTQTPRYLIKTRGQQVTLSCSPISGHRSVSWYQQTPGQGLQFLFEYFSETQRNKGNFPGRFSGRQFSNSRSEMNVSTLELGDSALYLCASSKLGGNAGEQFFGPGTRLTVL.

This clonotype came up many times. The chain carries TRBV12-3 or TRBV12-4 and TRBJ1-2, with D tentatively TRBD1 (5 bases). V lost 5 bases and J lost 6, with 13 bases in between. The CDR3 extends over 13 amino acids. CDR3 loop: CASSQWGIDGYTF. In DNA form, the CDR3 reads TGTGCCAGCAGTCAGTGGGGGATCGATGGCTACACCTTC.

This clonotype came up many times. The CDR3 sequence: CASSDRIQGNRDEQFF. CDR3 in DNA: TGTGCCAGCAGCGACCGAATACAGGGAAATCGGGATGAGCAGTTCTTC. This chain joins TRBV7-2 and TRBJ2-1; TRBD1 might be the D (6 bases). Germline V gene sequence: CDR1 SGHTA, CDR2 FQGNSA. The CDR3 runs 16 residues. Trimming left V 5 bases short and J 8 bases short, with 22 bases between.

This clonotype was recorded many times. The rearrangement joins TRBV2 to TRBJ1-4; 7 bases map to TRBD1. Per germline, CDR1 SNHLY and CDR2 FYNNEI. J was trimmed by 0 bases and V by 8 bases; bases with no gene match: 6. CDR3 size: 15 residues. The CDR3 spells CASSRGVATNEKLFF. CDR3 nucleotide sequence: TGTGCCAGCTCCAGGGGGGTCGCAACTAATGAAAAACTGTTTTTT.

This clonotype was observed many times. The chain joins TRBV6-1 to TRBJ2-7; no reliable D call. The CDR3 length is 12 residues. Germline-derived CDR1 and CDR2 are MNHNS and SASEGT. Trimming shortened V by 6 bases and J by 6 bases, and 12 bases separated the two germline ends. The CDR3 DNA reads as TGTGCCAGCAGCGGCGGATGGTTCGAGCAGTACTTC. It yields the protein CASSGGWFEQYF.

This clonotype was counted many times. The rearrangement links TRBV20-1 to TRBJ2-7, with 13 positions matching TRBD2. This CDR3 is built from 14 residues. Germline lookup yields CDR1 DFQATT and CDR2 SNEGSKA (reference sequence). CDR3 sequence (DNA): TGCAGCGCGACCCCGACTAGCGGGGGGTACGAGCAGTACTTC. The encoded protein is CSATPTSGGYEQYF.

Ten or more counts support this clonotype. J is TRBJ2-5 and V is TRBV3-1, with TRBD2 identical over 12 bases. Germline V CDR1 and CDR2: LGHDT, YNNKEL (reference sequence). There are 16 residues in the CDR3. With V trimmed by 4 bases and J by 0 bases, 3 bases remained unmatched. CDR3 DNA: TGTGCCAGCAGCCCTACTAGCGGGGGGTACCAAGAGACCCAGTACTTC. Amino acids: CASSPTSGGYQETQYF.

This clonotype was seen only a few times. The V gene is TRBV6-5, the J gene TRBJ1-3; D is unresolved. This CDR3 is built from 18 residues. Germline CDR1 MNHEY, CDR2 SVGAGI. The ends were cut back, 0 bases at V and 1 base at J, with 16 bases in the middle. The CDR3 region is CASSYSIRVWDSGNTIYF. For the CDR3, the DNA is TGTGCCAGCAGTTACTCGATTCGGGTGTGGGATTCTGGAAACACCATATATTTT.

This clonotype has just a few counts. This may stem from a read error, because a much larger clone lies one nucleotide away. This sequence joins TRBV20-1 and TRBJ2-1; possibly TRBD1 or TRBD2 for D (5 bases each). The CDR3 has 13 amino acids. The V end was cut by 0 bases, the J end by 10 bases, with 13 bases between. Germline assignment: CDR1 DFQATT and CDR2 SNEGSKA (reference sequence). In DNA, the CDR3 is TGCAGTGCTAGAGATGCAGGGACCTACGAGCAGTTCTTC. Protein product: CSARDAGTYEQFF.

The sample holds many counts of this clonotype. The chain recombines TRBV11-2 with TRBJ1-3; the D is unclear. Trimming left V 2 bases short and J 4 bases short, with 15 bases between. The germline V gene encodes CDR1 SGHAT and CDR2 FQNNGV. This CDR3 region has 16 residues. The CDR3 DNA sequence: TGTGCCAGCAGCTTACTTGGCGGGTTACCAGGAAACACCATATATTTT. This codes for CASSLLGGLPGNTIYF. Full variable domain (missing parts from reference TRBV11-2 and TRBJ1-3): EAGVAQSPRYKIIEKRQSVAFWCNPISGHATLYWYQQILGQGPKLLIQFQNNGVVDDSQLPKDRFSAERLKGVDSTLKIQPAKLEDSAVYLCASSLLGGLPGNTIYFGEGSWLTVV.

The chain recombines TRBV10-2 with TRBJ2-7; tentatively, D is TRBD2 (7 bases). The CDR3 loop spans 14 amino acids. Trimming removed 8 bases from V and 7 bases from J, with 21 bases in between. CDR1 WSHSY and CDR2 SAAADI come from the germline V gene. The CDR3 nucleotides read TGCGCCAGCTCCACTTCACCGGGGGGCGAAGAGCAGTACTTC. Protein: CASSTSPGGEEQYF.